A single sample is the source of the 17 T cell receptor beta chains below, sequenced in a study of cytotoxic CD8 clonotypes in ibrutinib-treated CLL. Sequencing used immunoSEQ multiplex PCR; TCRdb keeps in-frame clones, though not all of them. This table has over 200,000 clones, about 75% appearing once. Material: PBMCs, obtained after 12 months of ibrutinib treatment. These receptors originate from a human donor with chronic lymphocytic leukemia.

The V and J genes are TRBV5-1 and TRBJ1-1, with D uncertain. Germline-derived CDR1 and CDR2 are SGHRS and YFSETQ. Trimming shortened V by 0 bases and J by 4 bases, and 10 bases separated the two germline ends. The CDR3 runs to 14 residues. The CDR3 loop reads CASSLAVKGTEAFF. The CDR3 coding sequence is TGCGCCAGCAGCTTGGCGGTTAAGGGCACTGAAGCTTTCTTT.

The chain has TRBV10-3 and TRBJ1-2, with no clear D. This CDR3 has 13 amino acids. Trimming took 0 bases from V and 2 from J, leaving 4 bases between them. Germline CDR1 reads ENHRY; CDR2 reads SYGVKD. CDR3 nucleotide sequence: TGTGCCATCAGTGAGTCGCAGAACTATGGCTACACCTTC. Protein product: CAISESQNYGYTF.

CDR3 coding DNA: TGTGCCAGCAGCTCTGCCGTGGGGGCTCTAAACTATGGCTACACCTTC. Amino acids: CASSSAVGALNYGYTF. The J gene is TRBJ1-2, the V gene TRBV5-4; D perhaps matches TRBD1 (6 bases). Looked up from germline, CDR1 is SGHNT and CDR2 is YYREEE (reference sequence). V gave up 3 bases and J gave up 2 bases, with 17 bases separating them. The CDR3 extends over 16 amino acids.

The DNA for the CDR3 is TGTGCCAGCAGCTGGGGGGACAGGGTAACGGAGACCCAGTACTTC. This sequence encodes CASSWGDRVTETQYF. V is TRBV7-2 and J is TRBJ2-5; 9 bases are a match to TRBD1. Germline V gene data show CDR1 as SGHTA and CDR2 as FQGNSA. The CDR3 is 15 amino acids. Trimming took 4 bases from V and 5 from J; bases not matched to a gene: 8.

This rearrangement joins TRBV28 to TRBJ1-1, with a weak D call TRBD1 (6 bases). This CDR3 has 16 residues. Germline CDR1 MDHEN, CDR2 SYDVKM. With 3 bases removed from V and 1 base from J, the gap between germline ends came to 15 bases. The CDR3, as DNA: TGTGCCAGCAGTTTGTTGGGGGGGCAAGGGAACACTGAAGCTTTCTTT. Protein product: CASSLLGGQGNTEAFF.

V usage is TRBV5-6 and J usage is TRBJ1-5; 9 bases match TRBD1. After removal of 0 bases from V and 6 bases from J, the junction contained 4 bases not matched to a gene. The germline V gene encodes CDR1 SGHDT and CDR2 YYEEEE. This CDR3 region has 15 residues. CDR3 residues: CASSLGQGGSQPQHF. The CDR3 DNA reads as TGTGCCAGCAGCTTGGGACAGGGGGGTTCTCAGCCCCAGCATTTT.

The chain joins TRBV5-1 to TRBJ2-5; 9 bases agree with TRBD2. With 0 bases clipped from V and 5 bases from J, the junction kept 11 bases outside the gene matches. This CDR3 region has 17 residues. Per germline, CDR1 SGHRS and CDR2 YFSETQ. CDR3 amino acids: CASSLVLDSSGIETQYF. As DNA, the CDR3 is TGCGCCAGCAGCTTGGTCCTGGATTCTAGCGGGATCGAGACCCAGTACTTC.

Ten or more counts support this clone. V is TRBV11-2 and J is TRBJ1-4; D is undetermined. V shed 6 bases and J shed 6 bases, with 14 bases lying between them. The CDR3 contains 14 residues. Germline V gene lookup returns CDR1 SGHAT and CDR2 FQNNGV. DNA of the CDR3: TGTGCCAGCAGAGGGAGGCCAGCGTATGAAAAACTGTTTTTT. As protein: CASRGRPAYEKLFF. Supplemented by reference TRBV11-2 and TRBJ1-4, the full variable domain reads EAGVAQSPRYKIIEKRQSVAFWCNPISGHATLYWYQQILGQGPKLLIQFQNNGVVDDSQLPKDRFSAERLKGVDSTLKIQPAKLEDSAVYLCASRGRPAYEKLFFGSGTQLSVL.

V gene TRBV2 combines with J gene TRBJ2-7; D uncertain. V was trimmed by 0 bases and J by 0 bases, leaving 12 bases between them. Germline V gene lookup returns CDR1 SNHLY and CDR2 FYNNEI. The CDR3 extends over 16 amino acids. The CDR3 loop is CASSEAGWQSSYEQYF. The CDR3, as DNA: TGTGCCAGCAGTGAAGCGGGTTGGCAGAGCTCCTACGAGCAGTACTTC.

This clone appeared many times. The chain couples TRBV7-2 to TRBJ2-5, with 12 positions matching TRBD1. The CDR3 has 15 amino acids. The J segment lost 5 bases and the V segment lost 4 bases, leaving 5 bases of the junction unmatched. Germline-derived CDR1 and CDR2 are SGHTA and FQGNSA. CDR3 coding DNA: TGTGCCAGCAGCTCTTGGGACAGGGGGCTTGAGACCCAGTACTTC. Its translation: CASSSWDRGLETQYF.

The rearrangement links TRBV10-2 to TRBJ1-3; a possible D gene is TRBD1 (6 bases). Germline V gene lookup returns CDR1 WSHSY and CDR2 SAAADI. The CDR3 totals 15 residues. V lost 2 bases to trimming and J lost 4 bases, with 12 bases between them. The CDR3 here is CASSEDGGPGNTIYF. CDR3 in DNA: TGCGCCAGCAGTGAGGATGGGGGGCCCGGAAACACCATATATTTT.

This clone was recorded once. The chain uses TRBV19 and TRBJ1-5; a possible D gene is TRBD1 (5 bases). The CDR3 runs to 17 residues. V gave up 0 bases and J gave up 4 bases, with 16 bases separating them. The germline CDR1 and CDR2 sequences are LNHDA and SQIVND (reference sequence). CDR3 protein: CASSIEGPIRGNQPQHF. The CDR3 DNA reads TGTGCCAGTAGTATAGAAGGCCCCATAAGGGGAAATCAGCCCCAGCATTTT.

The chain has TRBV6-4 and TRBJ1-1; D may be TRBD1 (5 bases). Germline V gene lookup returns CDR1 MRHNA and CDR2 SNTAGT. This CDR3 is built from 14 residues. V lost 3 bases, J lost 0 bases, and 8 bases lay in between. Here the CDR3 DNA reads TGTGCCAGCAGTGAATCAGGGATGAACACTGAAGCTTTCTTT. Its translation: CASSESGMNTEAFF.

The chain links TRBV5-5 to TRBJ1-2; maybe TRBD1 (5 bases). The CDR3 length is 14 residues. The germline V and J ends were trimmed by 4 bases and 6 bases, with 16 bases remaining between them. The germline gives CDR1 SGHKS, CDR2 YYEKEE (reference sequence). The CDR3 loop is CASSTGTGNNGYTF. DNA for the CDR3: TGTGCCAGCAGCACCGGGACGGGCAATAATGGCTACACCTTC.

The V and J genes are TRBV30 and TRBJ1-3; possibly TRBD1 for D (5 bases). The CDR3 has 13 residues. Germline V gives CDR1 GTSNPN, CDR2 SVGIG (reference sequence). V dropped 3 bases and J dropped 4 bases, with 10 bases sitting between them. Here the CDR3 reads CAWRQGVGNTIYF. The DNA for the CDR3 is TGTGCCTGGAGGCAGGGAGTAGGAAACACCATATATTTT.

The rearrangement joins TRBV2 to TRBJ2-6; no reliable D call. Trimming cost V 4 bases and J 9 bases, with 7 bases left between them. CDR1 SNHLY and CDR2 FYNNEI come from the germline V gene. CDR3 size: 12 residues. CDR3 DNA sequence: TGTGCCAGCAGTGGGGATGACAACGTCCTGACTTTC. Amino acids: CASSGDDNVLTF.

The J gene is TRBJ1-1, the V gene TRBV30, with TRBD1 as a possible D gene (5 bases). The V and J ends lost 1 base and 4 bases respectively, with 7 bases between them. Germline CDR1 is GTSNPN and CDR2 is SVGIG (reference sequence). This CDR3 has 12 residues. Here the CDR3 DNA reads TGTGCCTGGAGTGGTGGGGCCACTGAAGCTTTCTTT. Translated, it gives CAWSGGATEAFF.